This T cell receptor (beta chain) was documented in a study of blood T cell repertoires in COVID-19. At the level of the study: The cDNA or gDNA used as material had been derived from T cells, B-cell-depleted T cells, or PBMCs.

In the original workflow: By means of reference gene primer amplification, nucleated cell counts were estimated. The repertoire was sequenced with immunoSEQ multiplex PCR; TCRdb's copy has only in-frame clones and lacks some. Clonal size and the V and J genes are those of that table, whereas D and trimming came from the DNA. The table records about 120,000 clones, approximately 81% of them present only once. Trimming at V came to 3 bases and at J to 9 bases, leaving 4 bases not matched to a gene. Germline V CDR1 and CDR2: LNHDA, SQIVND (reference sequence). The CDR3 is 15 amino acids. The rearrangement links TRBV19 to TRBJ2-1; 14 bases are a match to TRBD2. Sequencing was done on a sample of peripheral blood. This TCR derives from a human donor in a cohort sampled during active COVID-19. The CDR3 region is CASSIGGLAGGEQFF. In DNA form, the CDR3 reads TGTGCCAGTAGTATTGGAGGACTAGCGGGGGGTGAGCAGTTCTTC.